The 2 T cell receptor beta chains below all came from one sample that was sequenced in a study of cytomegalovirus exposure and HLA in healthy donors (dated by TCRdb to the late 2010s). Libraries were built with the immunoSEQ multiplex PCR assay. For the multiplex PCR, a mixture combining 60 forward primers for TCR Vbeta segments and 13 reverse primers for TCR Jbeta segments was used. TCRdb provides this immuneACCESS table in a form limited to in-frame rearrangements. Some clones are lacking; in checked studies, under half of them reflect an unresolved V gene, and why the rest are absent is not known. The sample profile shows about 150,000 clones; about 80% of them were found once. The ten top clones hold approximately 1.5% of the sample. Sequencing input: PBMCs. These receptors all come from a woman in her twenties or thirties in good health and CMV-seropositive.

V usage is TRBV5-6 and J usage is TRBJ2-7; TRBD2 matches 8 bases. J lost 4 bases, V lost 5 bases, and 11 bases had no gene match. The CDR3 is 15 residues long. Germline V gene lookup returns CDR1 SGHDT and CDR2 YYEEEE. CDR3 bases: TGTGCCAGCAGGGTTGGTAGCGGGATTGGGTACGAGCAGTACTTC. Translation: CASRVGSGIGYEQYF.

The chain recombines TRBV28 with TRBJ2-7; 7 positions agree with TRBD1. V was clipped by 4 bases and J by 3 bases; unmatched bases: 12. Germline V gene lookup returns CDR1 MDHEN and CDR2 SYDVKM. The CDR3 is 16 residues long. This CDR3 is CASSSLIRGGFYEQYF. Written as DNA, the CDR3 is TGTGCCAGCAGTTCCCTGATAAGAGGGGGCTTCTACGAGCAGTACTTC. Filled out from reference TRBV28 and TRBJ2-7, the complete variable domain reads DVKVTQSSRYLVKRTGEKVFLECVQDMDHENMFWYRQDPGLGLRLIYFSYDVKMKEKGDIPEGYSVSREKKERFSLILESASTNQTSMYLCASSSLIRGGFYEQYFGPGTRLTVT.